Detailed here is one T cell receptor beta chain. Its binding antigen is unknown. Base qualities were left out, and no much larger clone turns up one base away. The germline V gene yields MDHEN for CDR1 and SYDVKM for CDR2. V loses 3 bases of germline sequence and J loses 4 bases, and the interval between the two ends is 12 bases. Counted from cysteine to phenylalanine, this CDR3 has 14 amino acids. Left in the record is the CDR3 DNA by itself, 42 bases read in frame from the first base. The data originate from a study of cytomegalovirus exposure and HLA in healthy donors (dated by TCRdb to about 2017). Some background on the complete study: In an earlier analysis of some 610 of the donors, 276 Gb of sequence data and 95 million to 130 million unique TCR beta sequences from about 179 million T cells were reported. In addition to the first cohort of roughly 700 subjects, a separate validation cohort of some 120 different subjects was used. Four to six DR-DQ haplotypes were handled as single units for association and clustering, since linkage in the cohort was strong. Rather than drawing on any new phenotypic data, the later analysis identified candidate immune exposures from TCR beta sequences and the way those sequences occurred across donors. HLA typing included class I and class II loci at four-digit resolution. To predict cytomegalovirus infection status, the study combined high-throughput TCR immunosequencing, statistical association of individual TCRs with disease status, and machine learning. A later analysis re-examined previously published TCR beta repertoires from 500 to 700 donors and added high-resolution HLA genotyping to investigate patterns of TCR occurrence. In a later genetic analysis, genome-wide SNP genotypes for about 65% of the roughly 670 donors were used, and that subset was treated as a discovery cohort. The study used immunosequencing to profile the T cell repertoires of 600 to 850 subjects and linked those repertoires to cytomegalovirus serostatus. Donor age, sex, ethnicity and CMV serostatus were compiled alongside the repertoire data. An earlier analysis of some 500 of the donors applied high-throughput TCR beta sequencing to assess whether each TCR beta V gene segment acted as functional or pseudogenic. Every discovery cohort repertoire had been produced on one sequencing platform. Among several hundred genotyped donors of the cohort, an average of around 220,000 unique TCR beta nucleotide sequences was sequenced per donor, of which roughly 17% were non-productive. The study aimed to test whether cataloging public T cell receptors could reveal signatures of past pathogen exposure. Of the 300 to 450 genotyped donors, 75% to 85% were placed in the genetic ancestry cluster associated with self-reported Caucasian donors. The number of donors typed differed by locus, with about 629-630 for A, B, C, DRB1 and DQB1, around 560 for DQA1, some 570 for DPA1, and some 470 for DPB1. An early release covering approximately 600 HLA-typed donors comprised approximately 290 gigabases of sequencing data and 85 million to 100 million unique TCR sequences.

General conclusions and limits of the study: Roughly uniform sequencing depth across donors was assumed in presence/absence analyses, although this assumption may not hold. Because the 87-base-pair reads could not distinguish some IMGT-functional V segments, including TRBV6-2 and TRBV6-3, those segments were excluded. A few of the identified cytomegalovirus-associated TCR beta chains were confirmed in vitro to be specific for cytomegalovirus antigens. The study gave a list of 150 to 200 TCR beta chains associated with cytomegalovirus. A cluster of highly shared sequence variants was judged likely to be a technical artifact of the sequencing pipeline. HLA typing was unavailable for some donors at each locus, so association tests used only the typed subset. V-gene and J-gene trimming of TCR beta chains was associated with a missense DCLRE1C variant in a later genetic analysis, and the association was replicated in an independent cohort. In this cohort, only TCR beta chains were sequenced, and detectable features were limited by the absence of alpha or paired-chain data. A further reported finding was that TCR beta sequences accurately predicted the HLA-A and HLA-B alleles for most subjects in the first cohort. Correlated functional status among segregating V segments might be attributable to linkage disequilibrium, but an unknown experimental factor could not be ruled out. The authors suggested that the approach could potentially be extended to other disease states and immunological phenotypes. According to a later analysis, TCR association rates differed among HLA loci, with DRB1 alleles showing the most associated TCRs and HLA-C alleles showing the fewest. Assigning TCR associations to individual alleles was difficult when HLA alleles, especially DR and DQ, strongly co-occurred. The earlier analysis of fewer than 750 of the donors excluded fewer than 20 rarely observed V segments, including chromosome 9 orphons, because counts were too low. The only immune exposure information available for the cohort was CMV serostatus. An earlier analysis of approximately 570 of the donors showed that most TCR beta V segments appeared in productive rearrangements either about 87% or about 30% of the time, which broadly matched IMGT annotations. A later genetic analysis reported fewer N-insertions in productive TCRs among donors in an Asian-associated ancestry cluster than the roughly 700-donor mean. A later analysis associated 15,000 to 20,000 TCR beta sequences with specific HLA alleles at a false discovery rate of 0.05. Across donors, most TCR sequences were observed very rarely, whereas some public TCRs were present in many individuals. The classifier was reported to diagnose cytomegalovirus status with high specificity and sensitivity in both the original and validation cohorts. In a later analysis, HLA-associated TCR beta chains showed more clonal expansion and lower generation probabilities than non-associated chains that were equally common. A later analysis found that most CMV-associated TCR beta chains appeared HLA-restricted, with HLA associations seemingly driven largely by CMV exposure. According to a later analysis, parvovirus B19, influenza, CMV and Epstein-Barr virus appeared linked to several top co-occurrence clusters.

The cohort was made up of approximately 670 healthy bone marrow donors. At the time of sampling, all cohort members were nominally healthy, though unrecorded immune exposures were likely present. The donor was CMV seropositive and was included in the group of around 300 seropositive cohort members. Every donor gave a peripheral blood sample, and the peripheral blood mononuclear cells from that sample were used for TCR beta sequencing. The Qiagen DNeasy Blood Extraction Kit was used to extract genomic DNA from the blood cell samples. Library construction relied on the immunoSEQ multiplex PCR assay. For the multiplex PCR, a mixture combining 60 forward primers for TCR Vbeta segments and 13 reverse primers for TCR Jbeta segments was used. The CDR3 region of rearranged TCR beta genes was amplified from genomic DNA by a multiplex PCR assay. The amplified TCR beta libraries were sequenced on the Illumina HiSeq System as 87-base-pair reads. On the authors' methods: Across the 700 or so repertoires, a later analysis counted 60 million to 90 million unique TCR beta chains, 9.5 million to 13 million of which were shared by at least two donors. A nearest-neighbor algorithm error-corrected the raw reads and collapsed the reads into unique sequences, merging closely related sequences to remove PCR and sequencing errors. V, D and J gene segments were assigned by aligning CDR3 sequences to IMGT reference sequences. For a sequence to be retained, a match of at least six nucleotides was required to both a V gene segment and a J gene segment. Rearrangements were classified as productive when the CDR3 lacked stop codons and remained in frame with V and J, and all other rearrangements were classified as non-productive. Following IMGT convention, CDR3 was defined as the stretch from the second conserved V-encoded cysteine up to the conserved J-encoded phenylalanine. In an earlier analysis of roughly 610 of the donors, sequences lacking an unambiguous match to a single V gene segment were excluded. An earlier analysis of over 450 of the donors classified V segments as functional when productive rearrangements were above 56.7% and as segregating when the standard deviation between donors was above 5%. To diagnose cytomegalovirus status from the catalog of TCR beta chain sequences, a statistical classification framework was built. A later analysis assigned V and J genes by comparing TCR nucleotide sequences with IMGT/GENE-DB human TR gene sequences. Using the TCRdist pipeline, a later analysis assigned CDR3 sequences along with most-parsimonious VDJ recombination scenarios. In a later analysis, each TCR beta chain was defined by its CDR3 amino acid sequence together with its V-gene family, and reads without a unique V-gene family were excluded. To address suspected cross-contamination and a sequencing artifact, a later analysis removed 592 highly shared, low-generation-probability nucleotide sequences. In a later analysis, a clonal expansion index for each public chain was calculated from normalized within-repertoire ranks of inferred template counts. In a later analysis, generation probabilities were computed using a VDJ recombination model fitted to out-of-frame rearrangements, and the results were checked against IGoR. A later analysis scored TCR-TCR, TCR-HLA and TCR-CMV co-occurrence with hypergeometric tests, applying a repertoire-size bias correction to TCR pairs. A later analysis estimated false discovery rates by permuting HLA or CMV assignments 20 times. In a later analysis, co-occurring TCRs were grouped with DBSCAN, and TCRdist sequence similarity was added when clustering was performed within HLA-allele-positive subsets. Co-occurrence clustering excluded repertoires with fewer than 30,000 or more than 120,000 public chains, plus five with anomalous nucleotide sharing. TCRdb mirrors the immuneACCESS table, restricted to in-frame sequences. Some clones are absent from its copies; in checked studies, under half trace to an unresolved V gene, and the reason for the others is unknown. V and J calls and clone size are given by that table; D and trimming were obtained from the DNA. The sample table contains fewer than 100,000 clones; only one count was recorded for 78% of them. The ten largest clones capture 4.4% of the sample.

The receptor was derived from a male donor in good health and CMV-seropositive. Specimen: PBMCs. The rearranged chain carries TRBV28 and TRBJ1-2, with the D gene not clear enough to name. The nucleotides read TGTGCCAGCAGTTTGTATGGAACTATCTATGGCTACACCTTC. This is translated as CASSLYGTIYGYTF.